This is a list of T cell receptor beta chains from one sample in a study of blood T cell repertoires in COVID-19. Profiling relied on immunoSEQ multiplex PCR, and the TCRdb table lists in-frame clones only, not all of them. This sample has about 210,000 clones, with 65% to 85% found just once. Sample: peripheral blood. The receptor set was obtained from a woman aged 45-65 years with acute or convalescent COVID-19. Both conserved end residues are part of each CDR3. D genes are given only for firm matches. Expanded clones are given a class, and other clones once, few, many or no size at all.

J gene,clone size,D gene,V gene,CDR3 DNA,CDR3 protein
TRBJ1-2,.,.,TRBV24-1,TGTGCCACCAGTGATAGGGGCAGGGAGGTCTACACCTTC,CATSDRGREVYTF
TRBJ1-1,once,.,TRBV2,TGTGCCAGCAACTTACAGGGAGGGCGGACTGAAGCTTTCTTT,CASNLQGGRTEAFF
TRBJ1-5,.,.,TRBV6-1,TGTGCCAGCAGTGAACTAGGAGGGGCGTTTGAGCAGCCCCAGCATTTT,CASSELGGAFEQPQHF
TRBJ2-7,.,.,TRBV6-5,TGTGCCAGCAGGACACAGGAGGAGCAGTACTTC,CASRTQEEQYF
TRBJ1-1,.,.,TRBV5-1,TGCGCCAGCAGAGCTAACACTGAAGCTTTCTTT,CASRANTEAFF
TRBJ2-3,.,TRBD2,TRBV5-4,TGTGCCAGCAGCCCCCCCCGGTGGCGGGAGGTTGCAGATACGCAGTATTTT,CASSPPRWREVADTQYF
TRBJ2-2,.,.,TRBV3-1/TRBV3-2,TGTGCCAGCAGCCCGGGTTACAACACCGGGGAGCTGTTTTTT,CASSPGYNTGELFF
TRBJ2-2,.,TRBD2,TRBV5-4,TGTGCCAGCAGCGGGACTAGCGGAAACCAAACCGGGGAGCTGTTTTTT,CASSGTSGNQTGELFF
TRBJ2-7,.,TRBD1,TRBV28,TGTGCCAGCAGTTTCGGGACAGCAATGCCCTACGAGCAGTACTTC,CASSFGTAMPYEQYF
TRBJ1-5,.,.,TRBV2,TGTGCCAGCACCCCGGGGGTGCAGCCCCAGCATTTT,CASTPGVQPQHF
TRBJ2-7,.,.,TRBV20-1,TGCAGTGCTGCCAGGTTCTACGAGCAGTACTTC,CSAARFYEQYF
TRBJ2-7,few,.,TRBV2,TGTGCCACCCAAAAGGACTACTCCTACGAGCAGTACTTC,CATQKDYSYEQYF
TRBJ2-7,.,.,TRBV3-1/TRBV3-2,TGTGCCAGCAGCCAATTTTCGGGGTACGAGCAGTACTTC,CASSQFSGYEQYF
TRBJ1-6,few,TRBD1,TRBV7-2,TGTGCCAGCAGCTTCCTGGGACAGGGGGCGAAATCACCCCTCCACTTT,CASSFLGQGAKSPLHF
TRBJ2-1,.,TRBD1,TRBV27,TGTGCCAGCAGATTACAGGGGGGTACCTACAATGAGCAGTTCTTC,CASRLQGGTYNEQFF
TRBJ2-7,.,.,TRBV2,TGTGCCAGCAGTGGGGACACCTTAACCTACGAGCAGTACTTC,CASSGDTLTYEQYF
TRBJ2-1,.,TRBD2,TRBV5-6,TGTGCCAGCAAACGGACTAGCGGGGTGAGCTCCTACAATGAGCAGTTCTTC,CASKRTSGVSSYNEQFF
TRBJ2-2,.,TRBD2,TRBV5-4,TGTGCCAGCAGCGACGGGAGGCGGGCCGGGGAGCTGTTTTTT,CASSDGRRAGELFF
TRBJ2-7,few,TRBD1,TRBV2,TGTGCCAGCAGTGAGAGGACAGGAACCTACGAGCAGTACTTC,CASSERTGTYEQYF
TRBJ2-1,.,TRBD1,TRBV7-3,TGTGCCAGCACCCAGGGGGCGGGCGGTGAGCAGTTCTTC,CASTQGAGGEQFF
TRBJ2-7,.,.,TRBV21-1,TGTGCCAGCAGCAAAAAAACAATTTATTCCAACGAGCAGTACTTC,CASSKKTIYSNEQYF
TRBJ2-1,.,TRBD2,TRBV11-3,TGTGCCAGCAGCTTAGGGGGCCTAGCGGAGACAATAAATGAGCAGTTCTTC,CASSLGGLAETINEQFF
TRBJ1-6,.,.,TRBV20-1,TGCAGTGCTAGTCAAGCGACCGCACCGAATTCACCCCTCCACTTT,CSASQATAPNSPLHF
TRBJ1-4,.,.,TRBV5-5,TGTGCCAGCAGCTTGACCTTGACAGGAAATAATGAAAAACTGTTTTTT,CASSLTLTGNNEKLFF
TRBJ2-5,.,.,TRBV28,TGTGCCAGCAGTCGGGCAGGGAGGGAGACCCAGTACTTC,CASSRAGRETQYF
TRBJ2-1,few,.,TRBV12-3/TRBV12-4,TGTGCCAGCACCACCAATACATATGAGCAGTTCTTC,CASTTNTYEQFF
TRBJ2-4,.,.,TRBV4-1,TGCGCCAGCAGCCAAGATCAGGGTCGGCGATACTTC,CASSQDQGRRYF
TRBJ1-1,once,.,TRBV10-1,TGCGCCAGCAGTGAGAATAAATGGGGACAACCGAACACTGAAGCTTTCTTT,CASSENKWGQPNTEAFF
TRBJ2-5,.,TRBD1,TRBV7-2,TGTGCCAGCAGCGATCCGGACAGGGGAGAGACCCAGTACTTC,CASSDPDRGETQYF
TRBJ2-7,few,TRBD2,TRBV24-1,TGTGCCACGGGGCGGGGGGATGGCGAGCAGTACTTC,CATGRGDGEQYF
TRBJ2-1,.,.,TRBV9,TGTGCCAGCAGCCCTCGCTACAGGGAAGACAATGAGCAGTTCTTC,CASSPRYREDNEQFF
TRBJ2-2,.,TRBD2,TRBV2,TGTGCCGTTCCGGGACTAGCAGCTAACACCGGGGAGCTGTTTTTT,CAVPGLAANTGELFF
TRBJ2-5,.,TRBD2,TRBV5-1,TGCGCCAGCAGCTTGTTCGGGACTAGCGGGAGACAAGAGACCCAGTACTTC,CASSLFGTSGRQETQYF
TRBJ2-7,.,.,TRBV30,TGTGCCTGGATGGACCGGGGCGAGCAGTACTTC,CAWMDRGEQYF
TRBJ1-1,.,.,TRBV19,TGTGCCAGTAAAGGGGTTGCAGGGGCTTTCTTT,CASKGVAGAFF
TRBJ2-7,.,TRBD2,TRBV27,TGTGCCAGCAGTTCCCAACGAAGGGGACTAGCGTTAAGGAGCTCCTACGAGCAGTACTTC,CASSSQRRGLALRSSYEQYF
TRBJ2-1,.,TRBD2,TRBV11-3,TGTGCCAGCAGCTTAGATACTAGCGGGAGATACAATGAGCAGTTCTTC,CASSLDTSGRYNEQFF
TRBJ2-3,.,.,TRBV11-2,TGTGCCAGCAGCGTCACAGGAAACACAGATACGCAGTATTTT,CASSVTGNTDTQYF
TRBJ1-2,few,.,TRBV19,TGTGCCAGTAGTACGGGACAAAATAACTATGGCTACACCTTC,CASSTGQNNYGYTF
TRBJ2-1,.,TRBD2,TRBV7-3,TGTGCCAGCAGCTTAATGGGCGGGAGCTATGAGCAGTTCTTC,CASSLMGGSYEQFF
TRBJ2-3,.,.,TRBV5-1,TGCGCCAACCTACCAGGGGAGCCACTAGCGCCTAGCACAGATACGCAGTATTTT,CANLPGEPLAPSTDTQYF
TRBJ2-1,.,TRBD1,TRBV2,TGTGCCAGCAGCGCACAGGGGCCAGGGAATGAGCAGTTCTTC,CASSAQGPGNEQFF
TRBJ1-5,once,TRBD1,TRBV6-1,TGTGCCAGCAGTGTTACTCCCCGAGACAGGGTGGGGCAGCCCCAGCATTTT,CASSVTPRDRVGQPQHF
TRBJ2-3,.,TRBD2,TRBV20-1,TGCAGTGCTAGTGGGAGCGGGATGGGTGTGCAGTATTTT,CSASGSGMGVQYF
TRBJ2-2,.,TRBD1,TRBV9,TGTGCCAGCAGCCTACCGGGACAGGGCCCGAGCACCGGGGAGCTGTTTTTT,CASSLPGQGPSTGELFF
TRBJ1-4,.,TRBD1,TRBV27,TGTGCCAGCAGCAGTTGGGGGCAGGGGGCGCGAGCTAATGAAAAACTGTTTTTT,CASSSWGQGARANEKLFF
TRBJ2-1,.,.,TRBV7-2,TGTGCCAGCAGCTTACTACCCAGGAGGGTCCACAATGAGCAGTTCTTC,CASSLLPRRVHNEQFF
TRBJ2-2,.,.,TRBV24-1,TGTGCCACCAGTGATAGGCACCCGGGGGGCGACACCGGGGAGCTGTTTTTT,CATSDRHPGGDTGELFF